The clone carrying this TCR beta chain was detected only a few times. Antigen: not known. The TCR beta cDNA libraries carried unique molecular identifiers. Yield was roughly 0.5 million cDNA molecules from roughly 0.93 to 9.6 million T cells. TCRdb recomputed calls from the PCR reads with MiXCR, one row per CDR3 protein. The repertoire holds about 620,000 distinct CDR3 sequences, with about 40% as singletons. This sample was included in a study of post-analysis software for immune sequencing data. Study summary: Both relapsing-remitting and secondary progressive multiple sclerosis featured among the disease courses, as did progressive-relapsing multiple sclerosis.

Study-level findings and limits: A few TRBV segments (TRBV5-6, TRBV5-1 and TRBV20-1 among them) occurred more frequently in patients than in controls. Significantly lower normalized Chao1 diversity was seen in multiple sclerosis patients than in controls.

Trimming pared 4 bases from V and 5 bases from J, leaving 14 bases between. This CDR3 has 14 residues. This receptor was obtained from a girl between 5 and 17 years old with multiple sclerosis. Specimen: blood. The gene calls are TRBV12-3 or TRBV12-4 and TRBJ2-5, with D perhaps matching TRBD2 (5 bases). This CDR3 reads CASSCTRRTETQYF. For the CDR3, the DNA is TGTGCCAGCAGTTGCACAAGGAGGACGGAGACCCAGTACTTC.